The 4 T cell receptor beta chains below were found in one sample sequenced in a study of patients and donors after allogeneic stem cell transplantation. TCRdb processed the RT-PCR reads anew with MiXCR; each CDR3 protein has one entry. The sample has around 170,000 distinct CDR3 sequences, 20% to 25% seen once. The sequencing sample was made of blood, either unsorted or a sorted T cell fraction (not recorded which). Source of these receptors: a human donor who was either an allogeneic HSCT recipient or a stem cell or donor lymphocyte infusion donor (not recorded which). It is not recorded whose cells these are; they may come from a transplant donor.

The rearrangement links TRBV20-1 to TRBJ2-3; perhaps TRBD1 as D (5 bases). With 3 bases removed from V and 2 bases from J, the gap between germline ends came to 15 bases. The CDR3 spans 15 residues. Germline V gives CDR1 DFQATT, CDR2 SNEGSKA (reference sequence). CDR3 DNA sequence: TGCAGTGCTAGTGCGGACAACCATCTCACAGATACGCAGTATTTT. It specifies CSASADNHLTDTQYF.

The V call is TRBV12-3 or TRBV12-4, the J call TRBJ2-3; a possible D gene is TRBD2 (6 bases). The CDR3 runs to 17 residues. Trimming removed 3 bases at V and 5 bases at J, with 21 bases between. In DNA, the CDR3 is TGTGCCAGCAGTTTTCGTTTTTGGGGGGAACTTAGAGATACGCAGTATTTT. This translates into CASSFRFWGELRDTQYF.

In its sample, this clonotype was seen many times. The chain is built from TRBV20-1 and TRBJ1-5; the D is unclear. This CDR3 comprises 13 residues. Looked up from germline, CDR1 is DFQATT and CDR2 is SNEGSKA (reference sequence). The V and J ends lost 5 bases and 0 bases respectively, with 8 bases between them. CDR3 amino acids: CSASQYSNQPQHF. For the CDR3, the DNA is TGCAGTGCTTCGCAATATAGCAATCAGCCCCAGCATTTT.

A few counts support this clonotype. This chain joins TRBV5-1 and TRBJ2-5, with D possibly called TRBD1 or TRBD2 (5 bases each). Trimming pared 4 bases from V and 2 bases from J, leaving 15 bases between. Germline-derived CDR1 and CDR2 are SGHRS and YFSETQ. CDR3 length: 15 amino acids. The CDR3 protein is CASSPGPMNQETQYF. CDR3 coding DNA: TGCGCCAGCAGCCCGGGACCGATGAATCAAGAGACCCAGTACTTC.